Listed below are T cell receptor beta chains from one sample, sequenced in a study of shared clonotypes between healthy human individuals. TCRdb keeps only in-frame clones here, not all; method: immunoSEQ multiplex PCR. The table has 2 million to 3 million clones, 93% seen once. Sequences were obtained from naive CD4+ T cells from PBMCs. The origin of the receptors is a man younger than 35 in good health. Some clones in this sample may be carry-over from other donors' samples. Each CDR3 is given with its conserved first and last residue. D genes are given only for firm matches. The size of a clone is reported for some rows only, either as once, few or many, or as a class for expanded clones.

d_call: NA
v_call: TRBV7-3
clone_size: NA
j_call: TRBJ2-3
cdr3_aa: CASSLKGGLGTDTQYF
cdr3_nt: TGTGCCAGCAGCTTGAAAGGCGGGCTGGGCACAGATACGCAGTATTTT

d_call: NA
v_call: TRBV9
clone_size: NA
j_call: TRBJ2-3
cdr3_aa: CASSVVAISTDTQYF
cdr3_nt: TGTGCCAGCAGCGTAGTAGCCATTAGCACAGATACGCAGTATTTT

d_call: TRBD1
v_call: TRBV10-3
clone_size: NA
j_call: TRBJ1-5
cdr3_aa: CAISGTGRHQPQHF
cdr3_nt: TGTGCCATCAGCGGGACAGGGCGACATCAGCCCCAGCATTTT

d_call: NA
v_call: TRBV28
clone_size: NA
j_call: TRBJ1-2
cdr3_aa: CATVRGLNYGYTF
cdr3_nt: TGTGCCACTGTCCGTGGGCTGAACTATGGCTACACCTTC

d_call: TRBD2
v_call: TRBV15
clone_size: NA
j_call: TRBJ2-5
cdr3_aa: CATSRDLLSGREVQETQYF
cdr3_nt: TGTGCCACCAGCAGAGATCTCCTCTCAGGGCGGGAGGTCCAAGAGACCCAGTACTTC

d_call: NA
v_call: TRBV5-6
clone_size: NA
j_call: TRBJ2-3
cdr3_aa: CASSLGAASGTDTQYF
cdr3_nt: TGTGCCAGCAGCTTGGGGGCGGCTAGCGGCACAGATACGCAGTATTTT

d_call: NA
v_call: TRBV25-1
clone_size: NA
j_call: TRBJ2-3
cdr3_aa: CASKSSHTTDTQYF
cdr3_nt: TGTGCCAGCAAAAGTAGTCATACCACAGATACGCAGTATTTT

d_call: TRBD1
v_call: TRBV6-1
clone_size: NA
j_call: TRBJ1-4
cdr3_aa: CASISGGGEKLFF
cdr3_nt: TGTGCCAGCATTTCAGGGGGAGGTGAAAAACTGTTTTTT

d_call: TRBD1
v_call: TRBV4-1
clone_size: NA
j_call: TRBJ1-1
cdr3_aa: CASSRTPGTGDVAFF
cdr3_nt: TGCGCCAGCAGCCGGACCCCCGGGACAGGGGATGTAGCTTTCTTT

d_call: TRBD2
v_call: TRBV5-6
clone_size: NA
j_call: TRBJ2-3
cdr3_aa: CASDSWGTSGRDTQYF
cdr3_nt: TGTGCCAGCGACTCGTGGGGGACTAGCGGCCGAGATACGCAGTATTTT

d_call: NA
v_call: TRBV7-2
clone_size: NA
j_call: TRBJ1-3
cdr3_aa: CATGRDNSGNTIYF
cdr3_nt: TGTGCCACCGGCCGGGACAACTCTGGAAACACCATATATTTT

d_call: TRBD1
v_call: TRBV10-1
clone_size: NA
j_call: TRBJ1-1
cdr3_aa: CASRVPSGTGGCTEAFF
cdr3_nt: TGCGCCAGCAGGGTACCTTCCGGGACAGGGGGATGCACTGAAGCTTTCTTT

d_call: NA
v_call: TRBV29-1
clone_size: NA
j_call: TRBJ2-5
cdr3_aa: CTVIGGPETQYF
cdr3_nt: TGCACCGTAATCGGGGGCCCGGAGACCCAGTACTTC

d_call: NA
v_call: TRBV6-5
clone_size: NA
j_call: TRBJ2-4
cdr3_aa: CASSYSYRIAKNIQYF
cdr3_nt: TGTGCCAGCAGTTATTCATACAGGATAGCCAAAAACATTCAGTACTTC

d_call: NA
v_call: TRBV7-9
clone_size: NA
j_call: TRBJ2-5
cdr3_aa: CASRPVRGWDF
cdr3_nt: TGTGCCAGCAGGCCCGTGCGCGGCTGGGACTTC

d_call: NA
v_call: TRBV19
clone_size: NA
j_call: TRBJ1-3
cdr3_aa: CASSFQRNLGNTIYF
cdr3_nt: TGTGCCAGTAGTTTCCAGAGAAACCTTGGAAACACCATATATTTT

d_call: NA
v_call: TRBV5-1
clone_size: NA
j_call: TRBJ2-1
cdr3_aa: CASSFQGGSYNEQFF
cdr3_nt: TGCGCCAGCAGCTTCCAGGGCGGCTCCTACAATGAGCAGTTCTTC

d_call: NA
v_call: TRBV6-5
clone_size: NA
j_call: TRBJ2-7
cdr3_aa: CASSFSRAYEQYF
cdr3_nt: TGTGCCAGCAGTTTTTCCCGCGCCTACGAGCAGTACTTC

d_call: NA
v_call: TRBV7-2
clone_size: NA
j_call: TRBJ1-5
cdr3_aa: CASSRSPGHQPQHF
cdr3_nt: TGTGCCAGCAGCCGATCCCCAGGGCACCAGCCCCAGCATTTT

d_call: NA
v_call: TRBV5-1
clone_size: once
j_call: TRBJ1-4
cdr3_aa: CASSAATQAATNEKLFF
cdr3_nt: TGCGCCAGCAGCGCAGCAACACAGGCGGCAACTAATGAAAAACTGTTTTTT

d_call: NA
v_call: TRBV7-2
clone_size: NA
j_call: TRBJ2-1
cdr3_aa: CASSFQGREQFF
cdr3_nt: TGTGCCAGCAGTTTCCAGGGGCGGGAGCAGTTCTTC

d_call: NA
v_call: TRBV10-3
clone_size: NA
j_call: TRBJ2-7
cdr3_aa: CAISESNNLGYNQQYF
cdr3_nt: TGTGCCATCAGTGAGTCGAACAATTTGGGCTATAACCAGCAGTACTTC

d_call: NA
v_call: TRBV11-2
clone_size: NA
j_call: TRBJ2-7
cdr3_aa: CASSSSAGTGSVYEQYF
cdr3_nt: TGTGCCAGCAGCTCCTCGGCCGGGACCGGGTCCGTCTACGAGCAGTACTTC

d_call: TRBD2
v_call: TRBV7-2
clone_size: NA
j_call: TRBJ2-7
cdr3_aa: CASSPIAGGSYEQYF
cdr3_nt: TGTGCCAGCAGCCCTATAGCGGGAGGGTCCTACGAGCAGTACTTC

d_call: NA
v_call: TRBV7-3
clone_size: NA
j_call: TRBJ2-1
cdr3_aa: CASSLLPGAYNEQFF
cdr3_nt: TGTGCCAGCAGCCTTCTCCCAGGAGCCTACAATGAGCAGTTCTTC

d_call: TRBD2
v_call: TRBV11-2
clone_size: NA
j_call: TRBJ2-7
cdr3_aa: CASSLVPGGSYEQYF
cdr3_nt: TGTGCCAGCAGCTTAGTACCGGGAGGGAGCTACGAGCAGTACTTC

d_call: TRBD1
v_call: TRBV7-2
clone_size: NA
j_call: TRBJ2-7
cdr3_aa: CASRTGTGDSYEQYF
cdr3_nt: TGTGCCAGCAGGACCGGGACAGGGGATTCCTACGAGCAGTACTTC

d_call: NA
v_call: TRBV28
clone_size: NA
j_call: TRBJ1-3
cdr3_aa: CASSPSDLRGRGDTIYF
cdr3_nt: TGTGCCAGCAGCCCGTCGGACCTCCGTGGCCGGGGAGACACCATATATTTT

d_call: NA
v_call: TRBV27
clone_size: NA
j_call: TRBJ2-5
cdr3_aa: CASSSQVSGETQYF
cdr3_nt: TGTGCCAGCAGCAGCCAAGTATCAGGGGAGACCCAGTACTTC

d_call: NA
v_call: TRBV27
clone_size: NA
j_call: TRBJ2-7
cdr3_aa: CASSSGSLAPYEQYF
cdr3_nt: TGTGCCAGCAGTTCGGGGTCCTTGGCCCCCTACGAGCAGTACTTC

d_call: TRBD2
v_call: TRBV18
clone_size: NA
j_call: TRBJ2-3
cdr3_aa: CASSERELTDTQYF
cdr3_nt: TGTGCCAGCTCGGAGCGGGAACTCACAGATACGCAGTATTTT

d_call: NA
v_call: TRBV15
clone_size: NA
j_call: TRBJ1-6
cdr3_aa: CATSRDPGASPLHF
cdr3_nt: TGTGCCACCAGCAGAGATCCGGGAGCCTCACCCCTCCACTTT

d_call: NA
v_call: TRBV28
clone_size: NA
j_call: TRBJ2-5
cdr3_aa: CASSSPGQTQETQYF
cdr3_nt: TGTGCCAGCAGTTCACCCGGACAGACACAAGAGACCCAGTACTTC

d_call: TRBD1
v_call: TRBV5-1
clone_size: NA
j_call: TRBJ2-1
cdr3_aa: CASSSSLKTGDSYNEQFF
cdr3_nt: TGCGCCAGCAGCTCCTCACTCAAAACAGGGGACTCCTACAATGAGCAGTTCTTC

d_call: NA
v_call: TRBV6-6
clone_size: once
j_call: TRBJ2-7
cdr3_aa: CASSYRDTPSYEQYF
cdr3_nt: TGTGCCAGCAGTTACCGGGACACCCCCTCCTACGAGCAGTACTTC

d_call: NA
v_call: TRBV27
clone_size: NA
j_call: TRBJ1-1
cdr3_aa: CASSPRQINTEAFF
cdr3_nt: TGTGCCAGCAGCCCTAGGCAGATTAACACTGAAGCTTTCTTT

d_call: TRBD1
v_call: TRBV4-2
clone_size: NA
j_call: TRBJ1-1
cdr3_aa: CASSIEPHGQAGEAFF
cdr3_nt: TGTGCCAGCAGCATCGAACCCCATGGACAGGCCGGAGAAGCTTTCTTT

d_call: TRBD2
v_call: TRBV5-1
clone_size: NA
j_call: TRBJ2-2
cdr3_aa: CASSLAGDANTGELFF
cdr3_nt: TGCGCCAGCAGCTTAGCGGGGGATGCGAACACCGGGGAGCTGTTTTTT

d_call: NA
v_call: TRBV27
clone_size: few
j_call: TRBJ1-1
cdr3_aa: CASSLSMFGGMGNTEAFF
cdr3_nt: TGTGCCAGCAGTTTATCGATGTTCGGGGGCATGGGTAACACTGAAGCTTTCTTT

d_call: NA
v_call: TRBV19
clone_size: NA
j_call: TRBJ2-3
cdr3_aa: CASSERGFRTDTQYF
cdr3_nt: TGTGCCAGTAGTGAAAGGGGGTTCCGCACAGATACGCAGTATTTT

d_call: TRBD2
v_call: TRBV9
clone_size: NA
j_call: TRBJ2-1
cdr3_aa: CASSALGLAGRNEQFF
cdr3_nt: TGTGCCAGCAGCGCCCTCGGACTAGCGGGTCGCAATGAGCAGTTCTTC

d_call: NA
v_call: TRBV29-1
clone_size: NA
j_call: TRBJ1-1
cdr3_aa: CSVETRGTEAFF
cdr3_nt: TGCAGCGTTGAAACGAGGGGGACTGAAGCTTTCTTT

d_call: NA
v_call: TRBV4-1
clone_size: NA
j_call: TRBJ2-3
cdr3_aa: CASSQVGQLARNTQYF
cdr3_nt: TGCGCCAGCAGCCAAGTGGGACAGCTAGCGCGAAATACGCAGTATTTT

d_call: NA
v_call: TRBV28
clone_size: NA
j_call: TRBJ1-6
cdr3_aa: CASSPQGDNSPLHF
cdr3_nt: TGTGCCAGCAGTCCACAGGGAGATAATTCACCCCTCCACTTT

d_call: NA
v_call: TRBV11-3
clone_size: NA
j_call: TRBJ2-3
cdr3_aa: CASSFGGSTDTQYF
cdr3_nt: TGTGCCAGCAGCTTTGGTGGAAGCACAGATACGCAGTATTTT

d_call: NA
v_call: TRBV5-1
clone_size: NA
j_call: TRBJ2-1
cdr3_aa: CASSLPRAPDEQFF
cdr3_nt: TGCGCCAGCAGCTTGCCTAGGGCCCCAGACGAGCAGTTCTTC

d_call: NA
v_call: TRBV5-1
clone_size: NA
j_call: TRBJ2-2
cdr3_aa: CASSLYTGSNTGELFF
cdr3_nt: TGCGCCAGCAGCTTGTACACGGGGTCGAACACCGGGGAGCTGTTTTTT

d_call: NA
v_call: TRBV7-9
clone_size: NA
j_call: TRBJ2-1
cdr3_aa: CASSLTSWAYNEQFF
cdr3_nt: TGTGCCAGCAGCTTAACTAGTTGGGCTTACAATGAGCAGTTCTTC

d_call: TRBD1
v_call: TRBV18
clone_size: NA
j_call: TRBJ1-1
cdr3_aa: CASSPRTGVFEAFF
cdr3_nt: TGTGCCAGCTCACCTAGGACAGGGGTCTTTGAAGCTTTCTTT

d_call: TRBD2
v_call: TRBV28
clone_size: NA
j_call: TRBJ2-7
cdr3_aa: CASSLRGENSYF
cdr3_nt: TGTGCCAGCAGTCTCCGGGGGGAGAACAGCTACTTC

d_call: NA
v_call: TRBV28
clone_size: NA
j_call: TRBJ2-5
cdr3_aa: CASTLRQGNQETQYF
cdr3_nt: TGTGCCAGCACCCTCCGGCAGGGAAACCAAGAGACCCAGTACTTC

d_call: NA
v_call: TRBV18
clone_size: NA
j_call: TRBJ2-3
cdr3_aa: CASSLQGFGQDTQYF
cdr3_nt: TGTGCCAGCTCCCTCCAGGGGTTTGGGCAGGATACGCAGTATTTT

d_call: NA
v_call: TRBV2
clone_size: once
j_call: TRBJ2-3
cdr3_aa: CASSGDTDTQYF
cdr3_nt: TGTGCCAGCAGTGGCGATACAGATACGCAGTATTTT

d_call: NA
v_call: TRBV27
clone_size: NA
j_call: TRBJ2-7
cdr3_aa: CASSNFYEQYF
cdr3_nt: TGTGCCAGCAGTAACTTCTACGAGCAGTACTTC

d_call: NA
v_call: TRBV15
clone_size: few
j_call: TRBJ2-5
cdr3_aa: CATSTQETQYF
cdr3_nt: TGTGCCACCAGCACCCAAGAGACCCAGTACTTC

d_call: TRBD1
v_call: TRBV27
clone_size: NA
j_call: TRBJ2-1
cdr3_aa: CASSLNRGSVSYNEQFF
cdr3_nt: TGTGCCAGCAGTTTAAACAGGGGATCAGTGTCCTACAATGAGCAGTTCTTC

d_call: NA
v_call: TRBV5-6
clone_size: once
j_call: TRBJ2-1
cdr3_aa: CASSLFLVRNEQFF
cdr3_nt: TGTGCCAGCAGCTTATTTCTAGTACGGAATGAGCAGTTCTTC

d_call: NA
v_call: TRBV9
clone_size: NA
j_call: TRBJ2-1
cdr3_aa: CASSPRVSYNEQFF
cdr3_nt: TGTGCCAGCAGCCCTAGAGTATCCTACAATGAGCAGTTCTTC

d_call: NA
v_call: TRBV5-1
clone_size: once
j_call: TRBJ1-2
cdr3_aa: CASSLAMETNYGYTF
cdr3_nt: TGCGCCAGCAGCTTGGCGATGGAAACTAACTATGGCTACACCTTC